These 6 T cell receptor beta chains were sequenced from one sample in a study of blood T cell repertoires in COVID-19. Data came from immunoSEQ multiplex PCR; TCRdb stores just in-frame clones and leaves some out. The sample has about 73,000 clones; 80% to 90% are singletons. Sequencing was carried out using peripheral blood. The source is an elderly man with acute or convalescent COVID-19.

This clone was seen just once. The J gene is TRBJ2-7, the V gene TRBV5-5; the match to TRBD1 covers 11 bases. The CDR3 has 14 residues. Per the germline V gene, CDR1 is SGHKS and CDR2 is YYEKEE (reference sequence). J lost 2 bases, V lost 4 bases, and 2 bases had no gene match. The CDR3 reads CASSLGQGAYEQYF. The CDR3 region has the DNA TGTGCCAGCAGCCTGGGACAGGGGGCCTACGAGCAGTACTTC.

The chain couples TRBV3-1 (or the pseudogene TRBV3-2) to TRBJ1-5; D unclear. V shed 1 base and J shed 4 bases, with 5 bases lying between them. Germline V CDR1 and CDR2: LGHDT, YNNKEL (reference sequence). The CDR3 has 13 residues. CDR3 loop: CASSQVGNQPQHF. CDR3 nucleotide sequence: TGTGCCAGCAGCCAAGTCGGGAATCAGCCCCAGCATTTT.

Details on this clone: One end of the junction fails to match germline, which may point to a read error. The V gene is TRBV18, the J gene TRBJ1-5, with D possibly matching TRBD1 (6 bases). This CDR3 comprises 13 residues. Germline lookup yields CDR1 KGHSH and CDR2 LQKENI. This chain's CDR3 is CASSPQGDQPQHF. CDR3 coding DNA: TGTGCCAGCTCGCCACAGGGAGATCAGCCCCAGCATTTT.

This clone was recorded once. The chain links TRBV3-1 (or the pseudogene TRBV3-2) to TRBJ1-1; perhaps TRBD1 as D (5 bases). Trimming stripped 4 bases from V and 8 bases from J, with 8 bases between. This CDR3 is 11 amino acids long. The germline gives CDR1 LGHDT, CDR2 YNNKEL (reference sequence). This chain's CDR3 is CASSRQREAFF. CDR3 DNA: TGTGCCAGCAGCCGACAGAGGGAAGCTTTCTTT.

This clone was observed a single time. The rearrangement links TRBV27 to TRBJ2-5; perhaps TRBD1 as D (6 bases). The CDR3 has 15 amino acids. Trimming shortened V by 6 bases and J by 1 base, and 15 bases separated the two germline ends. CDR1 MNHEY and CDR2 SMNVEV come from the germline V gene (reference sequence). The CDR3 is CASSLTTGPQETQYF. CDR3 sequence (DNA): TGTGCCAGCAGCCTAACGACAGGACCCCAAGAGACCCAGTACTTC.

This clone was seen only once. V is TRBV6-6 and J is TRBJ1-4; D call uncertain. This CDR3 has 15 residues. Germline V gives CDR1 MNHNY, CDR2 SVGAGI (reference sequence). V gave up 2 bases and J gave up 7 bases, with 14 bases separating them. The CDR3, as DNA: TGTGCCAGCAGTTACCGGCCGGGGTCGGGTGAAAAACTGTTTTTT. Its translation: CASSYRPGSGEKLFF.